Included here is one T cell receptor beta chain sequence, with context. Its target antigen remains unknown. At one end the junction does not follow the germline gene, possibly because of a read error. TCRbeta CDR3 regions were amplified from genomic DNA using the immunoSEQ Assay, a bias-controlled multiplex PCR. The paper's data handling went like this. The number of nucleated cells in each sample was estimated by amplification of reference gene primers within the assay. To quantify the absolute abundance of each unique TCRbeta CDR3 rearrangement, sequence reads were collapsed and filtered. For each sample, productive Simpson clonality was calculated by taking the square root of Simpson's diversity index across productive rearrangements. Drawn from immuneACCESS, this table holds only the in-frame rearrangements with V and J called that TCRdb kept. Clones are partly lost; checked studies trace under half to an unresolved V gene and leave the rest unexplained. V and J calls and clone size are given by that table; D and trimming were obtained from the DNA. This sample has 35,000 to 50,000 clones in its table, and about four fifths of those were observed once. The top ten constitute approximately 4% of the sample.

The source of the sample is a study of blood T cell repertoires in COVID-19 (dated by TCRdb to the early 2020s). For the study in its entirety: Collaborator samples came from the United States, Italy and Spain and covered acute and convalescent phases of COVID-19. The prospective study material was composed of cDNA or gDNA derived from T cells, B-cell-depleted T cells, or PBMCs. Deeply sampled blood TCRbeta repertoires from subjects exposed to, actively infected with, or recovered from COVID-19 were included in the dataset. The repertoires were made available in a free public database intended to serve as a resource for research on the immune response to SARS-CoV-2. The samples were drawn from the first 160 participants of the ongoing ImmuneRACE study and from over 950 subjects provided by 6 global collaborators. Sample metadata almost always included a de-identified subject ID, COVID-19 status, age in years and sex. HLA class I and class II types, where available, came from metadata supplied by the sample provider rather than from assay-based typing.

CDR1 and CDR2 are read off the germline V gene (reference sequence) as SSHAT and FNYEAQ. The CDR3 numbers 15 residues from cysteine through phenylalanine. Only the CDR3 DNA stays, 45 bases, in frame from base 1. The collaborating institutions used their own protocols to collect whole blood in K2EDTA tubes. For TCRbeta analysis, collaborators shipped samples in one of three forms: frozen whole blood, isolated PBMCs, or DNA extracted from either of those sample types. Here is what the overall study found, with its caveats: How much clinical and demographic metadata was included differed by source and by participant, and the metadata was provided uncurated.

Sequences were obtained from peripheral blood. The source of this sequence is a woman aged 70-85 years with acute or convalescent COVID-19. This sequence uses TRBV7-7 and TRBJ2-5; 8 bases in the junction line up with TRBD1. The CDR3 in this case is CASSNDRGHQETQYF. The sequence in DNA is TGTGCTAGCAGCAACGACAGGGGCCACCAAGAGACCCAGTACTTC.